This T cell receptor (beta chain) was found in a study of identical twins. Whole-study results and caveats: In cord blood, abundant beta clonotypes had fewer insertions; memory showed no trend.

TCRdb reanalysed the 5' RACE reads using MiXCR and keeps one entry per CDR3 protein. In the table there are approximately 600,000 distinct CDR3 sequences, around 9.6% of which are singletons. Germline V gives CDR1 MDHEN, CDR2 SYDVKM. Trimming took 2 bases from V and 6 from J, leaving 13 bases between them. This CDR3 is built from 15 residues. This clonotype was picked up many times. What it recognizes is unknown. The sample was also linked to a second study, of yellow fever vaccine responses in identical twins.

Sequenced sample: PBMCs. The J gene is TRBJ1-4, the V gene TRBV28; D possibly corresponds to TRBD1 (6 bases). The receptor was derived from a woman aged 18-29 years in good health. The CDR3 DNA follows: TGTGCCAGCAGTTTAACAGGGTTCGGACATGAAAAACTGTTTTTT. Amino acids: CASSLTGFGHEKLFF.